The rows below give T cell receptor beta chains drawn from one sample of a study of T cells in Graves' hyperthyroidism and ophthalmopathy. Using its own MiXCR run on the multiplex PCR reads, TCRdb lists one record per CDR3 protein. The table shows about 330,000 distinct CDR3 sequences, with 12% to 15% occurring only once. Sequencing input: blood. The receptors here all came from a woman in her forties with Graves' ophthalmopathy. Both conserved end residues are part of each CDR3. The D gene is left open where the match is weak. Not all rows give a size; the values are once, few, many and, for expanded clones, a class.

CDR3nt: TGTGCCAGCAGCCAAGACAGGGTGAGAGGTGGCTACACCTTC; CDR3aa: CASSQDRVRGGYTF; j_gene: TRBJ1-2; abundance: many; v_gene: TRBV7-8; d_gene: TRBD1
CDR3nt: TGTGCCAGCTCACCGGGACAGGGCGACCGGAACACTGAAGCTTTCTTT; CDR3aa: CASSPGQGDRNTEAFF; j_gene: TRBJ1-1; abundance: NA; v_gene: TRBV18; d_gene: TRBD1
CDR3nt: TGTGCCAGCAGCTTGGCACTAGCAGGAGAGACCCAGTACTTC; CDR3aa: CASSLALAGETQYF; j_gene: TRBJ2-5; abundance: many; v_gene: TRBV5-5; d_gene: NA
CDR3nt: TGTGCCAGCAGCTTAGGTCCGCGCCGGCAGGGCGAGACCCAGTACTTC; CDR3aa: CASSLGPRRQGETQYF; j_gene: TRBJ2-5; abundance: NA; v_gene: TRBV11-3; d_gene: NA
CDR3nt: TGTGCCAGCAGTGAATTAGGAGCAAAGGGCCCAGGACTGTTTTTT; CDR3aa: CASSELGAKGPGLFF; j_gene: TRBJ1-4; abundance: few; v_gene: TRBV25-1; d_gene: NA
CDR3nt: TGTGCCAGCAGTGTTCGCGCAGGCACCAACTATTCACCCCTCCACTTT; CDR3aa: CASSVRAGTNYSPLHF; j_gene: TRBJ1-6; abundance: few; v_gene: TRBV2; d_gene: NA
CDR3nt: TGTGCCAGCAGTGTCCCCCCCCGGGGTGAAAAACTGTTTTTT; CDR3aa: CASSVPPRGEKLFF; j_gene: TRBJ1-4; abundance: NA; v_gene: TRBV2; d_gene: NA
CDR3nt: TGTGCCAGTAGTACTACAGGGTACGTGAACGAGCAGTACTTC; CDR3aa: CASSTTGYVNEQYF; j_gene: TRBJ2-7; abundance: few; v_gene: TRBV19; d_gene: NA
CDR3nt: TGTGCCAGCAGCTCTCGGACTAGCGGGAGTGGAGAGCAGTACTTC; CDR3aa: CASSSRTSGSGEQYF; j_gene: TRBJ2-7; abundance: NA; v_gene: TRBV7-2; d_gene: TRBD2
CDR3nt: TGTGCCATCACCGAGCCGGGGGTTGGAAACACCATATATTTT; CDR3aa: CAITEPGVGNTIYF; j_gene: TRBJ1-3; abundance: few; v_gene: TRBV10-3; d_gene: NA